These T cell receptor beta chains were read from a single sample in a study of blood T cells in healthy people across ages. One entry per CDR3 protein, called by TCRdb with MiXCR from the 5' RACE reads. The repertoire includes 700,000 to 850,000 distinct CDR3 sequences, around 36% of them detected once, and roughly 13% sits in the top ten. The specimen sequenced was blood. These receptors all stem from a man younger than 35 in good health. CDR3s include the opening cysteine and the closing phenylalanine or tryptophan.

J	V	length	CDR3
TRBJ2-2	TRBV7-2	17	CASSLRASGIDTGELFF
NA	TRBV10-3	17	CAISESMSSGPYNEQYF
TRBJ2-7	TRBV18	12	CASSSADEEQYF
TRBJ2-3	TRBV5-1	16	CASSLVGGDSTDTQYF
TRBJ1-5	TRBV10-3	14	CAIRAGHSNQPQHF
TRBJ2-1	TRBV5-1	14	CANSLHRGSDERFF
TRBJ1-1	TRBV2	14	CTSKGGPLNTEAFF
TRBJ2-5	TRBV5-5	16	CASSDGAGGIGETQYF
TRBJ1-5	TRBV7-2	15	CASSRAPGGNQPQHF
TRBJ1-1	TRBV5-1	16	CASSLWTGQVNTEAFF
TRBJ1-2	TRBV4-3	17	CASSQEPNRLSLTGYTF
TRBJ2-5	TRBV7-2	14	CASSPAAVQETQYF
TRBJ2-7	TRBV12-3/TRBV12-4	13	CASSPGTGGEQYF
TRBJ1-1	TRBV28	18	CASRTEAVVYHRATEAFF
TRBJ1-1	TRBV28	10	CASSYTEAFF
TRBJ2-5	TRBV7-2	14	CASSLVTGQETQYF
TRBJ2-5	TRBV27	15	CASSLRGRSQETQYF
TRBJ1-1	TRBV4-3	15	CASSREGSRGTEAFF
TRBJ2-3	TRBV4-2	14	CASSQDRDTDTQYF
TRBJ2-5	TRBV5-5	13	CASSAWNEETQYF
TRBJ2-4	TRBV12-3/TRBV12-4	15	CASVTESGFGNIQYF
TRBJ2-7	TRBV12-3/TRBV12-4	15	CASSFTGLVVDEQYF
TRBJ2-1	TRBV29-1	14	CSVESRVSCNEQFF
TRBJ1-5	TRBV29-1	14	CSVVLGRGFQPQHF
TRBJ1-4	TRBV10-3	12	CAIASTNEKLFF
TRBJ1-1	TRBV6-5	16	CASSYFRGRPNTEAFF
TRBJ2-7	TRBV25-1	17	CASSDHKGDSYYYEQYF
TRBJ1-2	TRBV29-1	14	CSVDRGQTNYGYTF
TRBJ2-3	TRBV12-3/TRBV12-4	12	CASSLDPVAQYF
TRBJ2-7	TRBV4-2	16	CASSQSGGDLGYEQYF
TRBJ2-3	TRBV5-1	14	CASGRGGSTGTQYF
TRBJ1-1	TRBV7-2	12	CASSPGTGVAFF
TRBJ2-7	TRBV27	16	CASSLSLGTRRAEQYF
TRBJ2-1	TRBV11-1	16	CASRQKLAGGFNEQFF
TRBJ1-1	TRBV20-1	15	CSAIALGGTNTEAFF
TRBJ1-1	TRBV12-3/TRBV12-4	14	CASSLVVADTEAFF
TRBJ1-2	TRBV18	16	CASSPEQTRYPYGYTF
TRBJ1-5	TRBV6-5	15	CASSGTGGFGQPQHF
TRBJ2-1	TRBV3-1	14	CASSQWTSGNEQFF
TRBJ1-4	TRBV6-6	12	CASSFDTEKLFF
TRBJ1-1	TRBV4-1	16	CASSPRVGGADTEAFF
TRBJ2-5	TRBV12-3/TRBV12-4	17	CASTPGDRGVLGETQYF
TRBJ2-4	TRBV2	14	CASGDGNAKNIQYF
TRBJ2-4	TRBV7-2	14	CASSLRVGSKIQYF
TRBJ2-1	TRBV20-1	13	CSVLGIASAEKFF
TRBJ2-1	TRBV4-3	14	CASSQESLYNEQFF
TRBJ2-7	TRBV7-3	17	CASSLRSGGGTYNEQYF
TRBJ2-2	TRBV20-1	15	CSARDRLGNTGELFF
TRBJ1-2	TRBV12-3/TRBV12-4	15	CASSLFVGQGNGYTF
TRBJ1-2	TRBV12-3/TRBV12-4	13	CASSTGAGVGYTF
TRBJ2-3	TRBV7-3	13	CASSPQRSDTQYF
TRBJ2-1	TRBV7-9	14	CASTPPQLANEQFF
TRBJ1-5	TRBV20-1	13	CSALARERQPQHF
TRBJ1-1	TRBV10-3	13	CAISESGRGEAFF
TRBJ1-5	TRBV12-3/TRBV12-4	13	CASSQQGGQPQHF
TRBJ2-3	TRBV20-1	11	CSAARTDTQYF
TRBJ2-7	TRBV4-1	18	CASSQVVRRLPPSDEQYF
TRBJ2-7	TRBV21-1	18	CASSKARDLDRPSYEQYF
TRBJ2-1	TRBV6-1	17	CASSPAGVKILYNEQFF